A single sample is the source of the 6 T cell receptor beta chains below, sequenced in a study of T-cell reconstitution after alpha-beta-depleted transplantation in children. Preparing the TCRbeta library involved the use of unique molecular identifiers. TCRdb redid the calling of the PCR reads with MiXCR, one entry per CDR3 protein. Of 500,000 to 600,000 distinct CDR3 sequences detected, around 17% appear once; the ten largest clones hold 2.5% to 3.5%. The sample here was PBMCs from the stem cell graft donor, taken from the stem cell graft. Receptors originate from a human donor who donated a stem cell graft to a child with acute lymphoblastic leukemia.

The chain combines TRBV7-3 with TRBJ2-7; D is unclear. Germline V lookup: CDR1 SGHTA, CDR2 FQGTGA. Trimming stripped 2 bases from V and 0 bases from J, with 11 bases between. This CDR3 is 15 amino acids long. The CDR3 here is CASSLDGHSSYEQYF. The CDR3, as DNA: TGTGCCAGCAGCTTAGATGGGCATAGCTCCTACGAGCAGTACTTC.

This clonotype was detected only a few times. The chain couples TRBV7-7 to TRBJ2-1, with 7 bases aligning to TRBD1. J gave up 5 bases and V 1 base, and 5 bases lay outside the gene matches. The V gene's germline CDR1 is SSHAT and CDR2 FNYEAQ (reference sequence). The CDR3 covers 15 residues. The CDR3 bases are TGTGCCAGCAGCTTAGGATGGGACAGTGACAATGAGCAGTTCTTC. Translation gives CASSLGWDSDNEQFF.

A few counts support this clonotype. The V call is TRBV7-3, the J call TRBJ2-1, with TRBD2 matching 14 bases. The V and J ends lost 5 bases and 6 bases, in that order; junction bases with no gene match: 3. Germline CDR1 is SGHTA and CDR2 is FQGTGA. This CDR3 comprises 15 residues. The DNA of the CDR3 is TGTGCCAGCAGCCTTGGGACTAGCGGGGGCAATGAGCAGTTCTTC. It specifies CASSLGTSGGNEQFF.

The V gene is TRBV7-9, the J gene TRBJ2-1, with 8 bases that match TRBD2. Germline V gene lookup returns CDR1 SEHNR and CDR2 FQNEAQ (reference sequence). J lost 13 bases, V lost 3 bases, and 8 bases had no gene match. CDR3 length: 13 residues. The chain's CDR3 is CASSFPGGDYQFF. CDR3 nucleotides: TGTGCCAGCAGCTTCCCCGGGGGGGACTATCAGTTCTTC.

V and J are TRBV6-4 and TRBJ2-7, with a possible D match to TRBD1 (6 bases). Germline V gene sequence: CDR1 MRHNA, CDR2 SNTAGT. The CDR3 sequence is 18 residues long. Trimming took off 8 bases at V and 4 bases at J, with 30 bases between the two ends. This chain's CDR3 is CASCPQRYRAEGGYEQYF. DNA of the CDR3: TGTGCCAGCTGTCCCCAGCGTTACAGGGCGGAAGGCGGATACGAGCAGTACTTC.

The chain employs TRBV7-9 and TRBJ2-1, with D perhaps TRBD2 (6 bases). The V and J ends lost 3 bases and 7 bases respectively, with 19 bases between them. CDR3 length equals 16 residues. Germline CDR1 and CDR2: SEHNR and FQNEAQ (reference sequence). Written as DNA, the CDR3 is TGTGCCAGCAGCTTCGGGAGTAGCGCCAGCCCGAATGAGCAGTTCTTC. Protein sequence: CASSFGSSASPNEQFF.